One sample yielded the 17 T cell receptor beta chains listed below, sequenced in a study of T cells in narcolepsy. This table comes from immunoSEQ multiplex PCR, and its TCRdb copy is limited to in-frame clones, with some not included. The sample carries more than 7,500 clones, 61% recorded once. Material: CD45RA- memory CD8+ T cells from PBMCs. These receptors were taken from a human donor with narcolepsy.

The chain combines TRBV14 with TRBJ2-5; 11 positions agree with TRBD2. CDR3 length: 18 residues. Unmatched junction bases numbered 7, after V lost 0 bases and J lost 1 base. CDR1 and CDR2 from the germline V gene are SGHDN and FVKESK. CDR3 nucleotides: TGTGCCAGCAGCCAAGATGGGGGGACTAGCGGATTCCAAGAGACCCAGTACTTC. As protein: CASSQDGGTSGFQETQYF.

V is TRBV7-6 and J is TRBJ2-5, with 11 bases fitting TRBD1. The CDR3 consists of 14 residues. Per the germline V gene, CDR1 is SGHVS and CDR2 is FNYEAQ. Trimming at V came to 5 bases and at J to 2 bases, leaving 1 base not matched to a gene. This CDR3 reads CASSRDRGQETQYF. CDR3 DNA sequence: TGTGCCAGCAGCCGGGACAGGGGGCAAGAGACCCAGTACTTC.

By share, this clone ranks as medium-sized. The V and J genes are TRBV4-3 and TRBJ1-1, with 8 bases fitting TRBD1. Germline V CDR1 and CDR2: LGHNA, YSLEER. The CDR3 spans 14 residues. V was clipped by 0 bases and J by 6 bases; unmatched bases: 3. CDR3 coding DNA: TGCGCCAGCAGCCAAGATCAACAGGGGGCTGAAGCTTTCTTT. Residues: CASSQDQQGAEAFF.

DNA of the CDR3: TGTGCCTTCCAACAGGGGACTGGGGCCAACGTCCTGACTTTC. Encoded protein: CAFQQGTGANVLTF. The chain employs TRBV30 and TRBJ2-6, with 7 bases lining up with TRBD1. CDR1 is GTSNPN and CDR2 is SVGIG in the germline V gene (reference sequence). CDR3 size: 14 residues. V gave up 7 bases and J gave up 2 bases; unmatched junction bases: 5.

For this clone: A read error may produce the germline difference seen at one junction end. Distinct nucleotide sequences in the sample also encode this CDR3. The chain couples TRBV5-1 to TRBJ2-7; unclear D gene. Per germline, CDR1 SGHRS and CDR2 YFSETQ. This CDR3 is built from 13 residues. CDR3 nucleotides: TGTGCCAGCAGCTCCCTTAAAGCGTACGAGCAGTACTTC. As protein: CASSSLKAYEQYF.

The chain recombines TRBV6-1 with TRBJ2-1; D ambiguous. Trimming cost V 5 bases and J 10 bases, with 9 bases left between them. Germline V CDR1 and CDR2: MNHNS, SASEGT. The CDR3 spans 11 residues. CDR3 bases: TGTGCCAGCAGTCGGACCCTCGAGCAGTTCTTC. Translating gives CASSRTLEQFF.

This clone was detected only a few times. The gene calls are TRBV4-2 and TRBJ2-7, with TRBD2 as a possible D gene (5 bases). V shed 0 bases and J shed 2 bases, with 11 bases lying between them. CDR3 size: 15 residues. The germline gives CDR1 LGHNA, CDR2 YNFKEQ. CDR3 DNA sequence: TGTGCCAGCAGCCAAGAACAGCCGGGAACCTACGAGCAGTACTTC. It codes for CASSQEQPGTYEQYF.

This chain uses TRBV9 with TRBJ2-2; D gene ambiguous. Between the trimmed V and J ends, which lost 0 bases and 0 bases, there was a span of 6 bases. Germline loops: CDR1 SGDLS, CDR2 YYNGEE. This CDR3 spans 15 amino acids. CDR3 sequence (DNA): TGTGCCAGCAGCGTAGGCGGAACGAACACCGGGGAGCTGTTTTTT. Amino acid sequence: CASSVGGTNTGELFF.

The CDR3 coding sequence is TGTGCCAGCAGCTTATACGGGAACACTGAAGCTTTCTTT. It translates to CASSLYGNTEAFF. This sequence joins TRBV13 and TRBJ1-1; D gene unclear. The V gene lost 2 bases and the J gene lost 1 base, with 5 bases spanning the gap. CDR3 length: 13 amino acids. The germline gives CDR1 PRHDT, CDR2 FYEKMQ (reference sequence).

The chain uses TRBV6-4 and TRBJ2-2; D is unresolved. Trimming took 2 bases from V and 3 from J, leaving 4 bases between them. CDR3 size: 13 residues. Germline V CDR1 and CDR2: MRHNA, SNTAGT. As DNA, the CDR3 is TGTGCCAGCAGTGACAGGGACACCGGGGAGCTGTTTTTT. As protein: CASSDRDTGELFF.

DNA of the CDR3: TGTGCCAGCAGCCCACCCGGGGGGGGGCGAGGCTACACCTTC. This translates into CASSPPGGGRGYTF. This chain uses TRBV7-2 with TRBJ1-2; D might be TRBD1 (6 bases). This CDR3 is 14 amino acids long. Per germline, CDR1 SGHTA and CDR2 FQGNSA. V was shortened by 5 bases and J by 8 bases, with 18 bases between the two germline ends.

By share of the sample, this clone is medium-sized (0.01 to 0.1%). The chain joins TRBV4-3 to TRBJ1-1, with D perhaps TRBD1 (5 bases). CDR1 and CDR2 from the germline V gene are LGHNA and YSLEER. The CDR3 runs to 12 residues. V was clipped by 5 bases and J by 3 bases, with 7 bases between them. The CDR3 region is CASSKGDTEAFF. Here the CDR3 DNA reads TGCGCCAGCAGCAAAGGGGACACTGAAGCTTTCTTT.

Only a few counts were recorded for this clone. The chain combines TRBV5-1 with TRBJ1-2; 8 bases align to TRBD1. The CDR3 totals 15 residues. Germline V gives CDR1 SGHRS, CDR2 YFSETQ. Trimming at V came to 4 bases and at J to 3 bases, leaving 8 bases not matched to a gene. The CDR3 region is CASSPDRGWDYGYTF. CDR3 nucleotide sequence: TGCGCCAGCAGCCCCGACAGGGGATGGGACTATGGCTACACCTTC. The variable domain in full, with the rest retrieved from reference TRBV5-1 and TRBJ1-2, is KAGVTQTPRYLIKTRGQQVTLSCSPISGHRSVSWYQQTPGQGLQFLFEYFSETQRNKGNFPGRFSGRQFSNSRSEMNVSTLELGDSALYLCASSPDRGWDYGYTFGSGTRLTVV.

The V call is TRBV7-2, the J call TRBJ1-1; D is undetermined. From germline, CDR1 is SGHTA and CDR2 FQGNSA. The length of the CDR3 is 13 residues. V shed 5 bases and J shed 3 bases, with 10 bases lying between them. CDR3 DNA sequence: TGTGCCAGCAGCCTCACGGATTACACTGAAGCTTTCTTT. It yields the protein CASSLTDYTEAFF.

This clone has just a few counts. The CDR3 DNA follows: TGCAGCGTTGGAGTCGGCGGGGGGGCCTTCGAGCAGTACTTC. Translation gives CSVGVGGGAFEQYF. The gene calls are TRBV29-1 and TRBJ2-7, with 9 bases aligning to TRBD2. Germline lookup yields CDR1 SQVTM and CDR2 ANQGSEA. There are 14 residues in the CDR3. The V segment lost 4 bases and the J segment 6 bases; nucleotides outside the gene matches: 10.

V usage is TRBV7-3 and J usage is TRBJ1-1, with TRBD1 matching 8 bases. The junction had 6 bases not matched to a gene; V was cut back by 2 bases and J by 7 bases. This CDR3 contains 14 residues. Germline CDR1 and CDR2: SGHTA and FQGTGA. CDR3 amino acids: CASSLEVRGREAFF. DNA of the CDR3: TGTGCCAGCAGCTTAGAGGTCAGGGGGCGTGAAGCTTTCTTT.

The chain couples TRBV2 to TRBJ1-2; 10 nucleotides match TRBD1. This CDR3 spans 11 amino acids. V dropped 3 bases and J dropped 14; count of bases not matched to a gene: 3. The germline gives CDR1 SNHLY, CDR2 FYNNEI. Here the CDR3 reads CASSEDRGETF. In DNA, the CDR3 is TGTGCCAGCAGTGAGGACAGGGGGGAAACCTTC.